The source of this T cell receptor beta chain is a study of cytomegalovirus exposure and HLA in healthy donors. Study-wide results and limits: 150 to 200 TCR beta chains were listed as cytomegalovirus-associated.

Worth noting for this clone: Its specificity is unknown.

Data came from immunoSEQ multiplex PCR; TCRdb stores just in-frame clones and leaves some out. Among 100,000 or so clones, about 88% were seen once, and the ten largest hold roughly 4%. The V gene's germline CDR1 is SGHNT and CDR2 YYREEE (reference sequence). The CDR3 totals 14 residues. V was shortened by 0 bases and J by 2 bases, with 6 bases between the two germline ends. The clonotype comes from a woman between 18 and 29 years old in good health and CMV-seropositive. V is TRBV5-4 and J is TRBJ1-5; D gene uncertain. The sequencing input was PBMCs. CDR3 residues: CASSLGLGNQPQHF. The CDR3 DNA reads as TGTGCCAGCAGCTTGGGACTGGGCAATCAGCCCCAGCATTTT.